The entry that follows covers one TCR beta chain sequence. The entry originates in a study of blood T cell repertoires in COVID-19. Study as a whole: Researchers got acute and convalescent COVID-19 samples from the United States, Italy and Spain.

In the authors' workflow: Reference gene primer amplification gave nucleated cell count estimates. Repertoires were generated with immunoSEQ multiplex PCR, while TCRdb's copy carries only in-frame clones and drops some. V and J calls and clone size are those listed in that table; D and trimming were worked out from the DNA. The table includes 70,000 to 85,000 clones, roughly 78% detected once. The CDR3 is 16 amino acids. Trimming pared 4 bases from V and 2 bases from J, leaving 15 bases between. Germline lookup yields CDR1 MDHEN and CDR2 SYDVKM. The origin of this receptor is a man aged 60-69 years with acute or convalescent COVID-19. The sequencing input was peripheral blood. This chain uses TRBV28 with TRBJ2-1; D is perhaps TRBD2 (6 bases). CDR3 DNA: TGTGCCAGCAGTTCCCCCGCCGGCGGGGCCTACAATGAGCAGTTCTTC. Protein: CASSSPAGGAYNEQFF.